The 30 T cell receptor beta chains below were found in one sample sequenced in a study of blood T cell repertoires in COVID-19. Assay: immunoSEQ multiplex PCR; the TCRdb copy retains only in-frame clones and omits some. This table has fewer than 300,000 clones, 82% appearing once. The source material was peripheral blood. These receptors were obtained from a young woman with acute or convalescent COVID-19.

The genes are TRBV24-1 and TRBJ2-1; 10 nucleotides align to TRBD2. Per the germline V gene, CDR1 is KGHDR and CDR2 is SFDVKD. CDR3 length: 16 amino acids. Trimming took 4 bases from V and 6 from J; bases not matched to a gene: 8. CDR3 bases: TGTGCCACCAGTGAGGGAGCGGGAGGGCCTCTCAATGAGCAGTTCTTC. It is translated as CATSEGAGGPLNEQFF.

The chain is built from TRBV2 and TRBJ2-5, with D possibly TRBD2 on 7 matching bases. The CDR3 sequence is 15 residues long. The germline CDR1 and CDR2 sequences are SNHLY and FYNNEI. Trimming cost V 3 bases and J 4 bases, with 15 bases left between them. CDR3 coding DNA: TGTGCCAGCAGTGATTCATGGGAGGGGGGAGAGACCCAGTACTTC. Translating it yields CASSDSWEGGETQYF.

The V and J genes are TRBV30 and TRBJ1-4, with 7 bases fitting TRBD1. Germline assignment: CDR1 GTSNPN and CDR2 SVGIG (reference sequence). V trimming: 3 bases; J trimming: 12 bases; junction bases outside the gene matches: 13. The CDR3 is 14 residues long. This chain's CDR3 is CAWSRTGAQGELFF. The CDR3 DNA is TGTGCCTGGAGCCGAACAGGGGCGCAGGGGGAACTGTTTTTT.

V and J are TRBV27 and TRBJ2-1; 12 nucleotides line up with TRBD2. The CDR3 consists of 21 residues. V was pared by 3 bases and J by 9 bases, with 24 bases of the junction left unmatched. Germline assignment: CDR1 MNHEY and CDR2 SMNVEV (reference sequence). This chain's CDR3 is CASSFRLRDRRLAGVVGEQFF. The CDR3 DNA reads as TGTGCCAGCAGTTTCAGGTTGAGGGACAGACGACTAGCGGGAGTGGTGGGTGAGCAGTTCTTC.

The J gene is TRBJ2-2, the V gene TRBV6-2 or TRBV6-3; 12 nucleotides match TRBD2. Germline V gene sequence: CDR1 MNHEY, CDR2 SVGEGT. CDR3 size: 16 residues. J was trimmed by 8 bases and V by 5 bases; bases with no gene match: 9. The CDR3 DNA reads as TGTGCCAGCAGTACTACTAGCGGGAGGACCAGAGGGGAGCTGTTTTTT. Translation gives CASSTTSGRTRGELFF.

V and J are TRBV15 and TRBJ2-1, with a tentative D call TRBD2 (7 bases). The V gene lost 5 bases and the J gene lost 3 bases, with 14 bases spanning the gap. This CDR3 has 15 amino acids. Germline loops: CDR1 LNHNV, CDR2 YYDKDF (reference sequence). This chain's CDR3 is CATSGAGANYNEQFF. The CDR3 region has the DNA TGTGCCACCAGCGGGGCGGGGGCCAACTACAATGAGCAGTTCTTC. Full variable domain (rest looked up from reference TRBV15 and TRBJ2-1): DAMVIQNPRYQVTQFGKPVTLSCSQTLNHNVMYWYQQKSSQAPKLLFHYYDKDFNNEADTPDNFQSRRPNTSFCFLDIRSPGLGDTAMYLCATSGAGANYNEQFFGPGTRLTVL.

The chain uses TRBV5-5 and TRBJ2-7; TRBD2 agrees at 11 bases. CDR1 and CDR2 (germline): SGHKS, YYEKEE (reference sequence). V gave up 6 bases and J gave up 0 bases; unmatched junction bases: 5. CDR3 length equals 15 residues. CDR3 DNA: TGTGCCAGCACCGGGACTAGCGGATTCTCCTACGAGCAGTACTTC. As protein: CASTGTSGFSYEQYF. Full variable domain (missing parts from reference TRBV5-5 and TRBJ2-7): DAGVTQSPTHLIKTRGQQVTLRCSPISGHKSVSWYQQVLGQGPQFIFQYYEKEERGRGNFPDRFSARQFPNYSSELNVNALLLGDSALYLCASTGTSGFSYEQYFGPGTRLTVT.

The chain recombines TRBV7-9 with TRBJ2-7, with 8 bases that match TRBD2. This CDR3 is built from 17 residues. With 5 bases clipped from V and 2 bases from J, the junction kept 14 bases outside the gene matches. The germline CDR1 and CDR2 sequences are SEHNR and FQNEAQ (reference sequence). The CDR3 nucleotides are TGTGCCAGCAGCGCAGGAACCGGGACTAGGGAACCCTACGAGCAGTACTTC. Amino acids: CASSAGTGTREPYEQYF.

The chain has TRBV19 and TRBJ2-7, with 14 bases matching TRBD2. The germline V gene has CDR1 LNHDA and CDR2 SQIVND (reference sequence). J was trimmed by 6 bases and V by 7 bases; bases with no gene match: 5. This CDR3 has 14 amino acids. The CDR3 spells CASTGTSGSREQYF. CDR3 in DNA: TGTGCCAGTACCGGGACTAGCGGGAGTCGCGAGCAGTACTTC.

This clone was recorded once. The rearrangement uses TRBV6-5 and TRBJ2-7, with TRBD1 matching over 11 bases. Germline V gene sequence: CDR1 MNHEY, CDR2 SVGAGI. V was pared by 8 bases and J by 6 bases, with 12 bases of the junction left unmatched. The CDR3 consists of 15 residues. The CDR3 region is CASALSGQGAGEQYF. For the CDR3, the DNA is TGTGCCAGCGCCCTTTCCGGACAGGGGGCTGGCGAGCAGTACTTC.

The chain recombines TRBV7-2 with TRBJ2-2; TRBD1 matches at 9 bases. After removal of 2 bases from V and 8 bases from J, the junction contained 15 bases not matched to a gene. The CDR3 loop spans 18 amino acids. The germline CDR1 and CDR2 sequences are SGHTA and FQGNSA. CDR3 coding DNA: TGTGCCAGCAGCTTATCCGCCCCTCGGACAGGGGTCAAGGGGGAGCTGTTTTTT. This encodes CASSLSAPRTGVKGELFF.

The chain links TRBV13 to TRBJ2-1, with D perhaps matching TRBD1 (5 bases). CDR1 is PRHDT and CDR2 is FYEKMQ in the germline V gene (reference sequence). Trimming shortened V by 4 bases and J by 4 bases, and 8 bases separated the two germline ends. The CDR3 covers 13 residues. The CDR3 loop reads CASSSRVYNEQFF. CDR3 nucleotides: TGTGCCAGCAGCTCCAGGGTGTACAATGAGCAGTTCTTC.

J is TRBJ2-5 and V is TRBV9; possibly TRBD2 for D (6 bases). In germline, CDR1 is SGDLS, CDR2 YYNGEE. Trimming took 0 bases from V and 2 from J, leaving 17 bases between them. This CDR3 is 17 amino acids long. The CDR3 loop is CASSVGIVGGTQETQYF. The CDR3 coding sequence is TGTGCCAGCAGCGTAGGGATTGTTGGGGGGACGCAAGAGACCCAGTACTTC.

This chain links TRBV19 with TRBJ1-2, with a possible D match to TRBD1 (6 bases). The length of the CDR3 is 16 residues. Trimming stripped 3 bases from V and 8 bases from J, with 22 bases between. Germline CDR1 and CDR2: LNHDA and SQIVND (reference sequence). This CDR3 reads CASSIQFQGHYAGYTF. As DNA, the CDR3 is TGTGCCAGTAGTATCCAATTTCAGGGGCACTACGCCGGCTACACCTTC.

This clone was picked up a small number of times. This chain joins TRBV9 and TRBJ1-4; 9 bases match TRBD1. Germline V lookup: CDR1 SGDLS, CDR2 YYNGEE. Trimming removed 0 bases from V and 6 bases from J; junction bases left unmatched: 12. The CDR3 totals 18 residues. The CDR3 DNA reads as TGTGCCAGCAGCGTAGGTTTTCTTCCGGGACAGGGAGATGAAAAACTGTTTTTT. This sequence encodes CASSVGFLPGQGDEKLFF.

This chain links TRBV10-3 with TRBJ2-1, with D perhaps TRBD2 (5 bases). Trimming removed 6 bases from V and 4 bases from J, with 10 bases in between. From germline, CDR1 is ENHRY and CDR2 SYGVKD. The length of the CDR3 is 13 residues. The CDR3 region has the DNA TGTGCCATCAGGACCGGAGGTTACAATGAGCAGTTCTTC. It yields the protein CAIRTGGYNEQFF.

J is TRBJ1-1 and V is TRBV12-5; D perhaps matches TRBD1 (5 bases). V gave up 1 base and J gave up 3 bases, with 9 bases separating them. Germline V gene sequence: CDR1 LGHNT, CDR2 FRNRAP. CDR3 length: 14 amino acids. CDR3 residues: CASGLGQGDTEAFF. The CDR3 DNA reads TGTGCTAGTGGTTTGGGGCAGGGTGACACTGAAGCTTTCTTT.

V and J are TRBV5-6 and TRBJ1-1; D is unresolved. Trimming shortened V by 3 bases and J by 1 base, and 7 bases separated the two germline ends. Germline CDR1 is SGHDT and CDR2 is YYEEEE. The CDR3 spans 13 residues. The DNA for the CDR3 is TGTGCCAGCAGCTACACACCGAACACTGAAGCTTTCTTT. It encodes CASSYTPNTEAFF. Complete variable domain (other parts from reference TRBV5-6 and TRBJ1-1): DAGVTQSPTHLIKTRGQQVTLRCSPKSGHDTVSWYQQALGQGPQFIFQYYEEEERQRGNFPDRFSGHQFPNYSSELNVNALLLGDSALYLCASSYTPNTEAFFGQGTRLTVV.

The chain joins TRBV11-1 to TRBJ2-1; 7 bases are shared with TRBD1. CDR1 SGHAT and CDR2 FQDESV come from the germline V gene (reference sequence). This CDR3 has 17 residues. The V gene end was trimmed by 0 bases and the J gene end by 0 bases; junction bases not matched to a gene: 5. The CDR3 DNA is TGTGCCAGCAGCTTAGCAGGACAGGTCGTCTCCTACAATGAGCAGTTCTTC. This sequence encodes CASSLAGQVVSYNEQFF.

The chain uses TRBV29-1 and TRBJ2-7; 9 bases are shared with TRBD1. This CDR3 is 14 amino acids long. J gave up 4 bases and V 1 base, and 5 bases lay outside the gene matches. Germline CDR1 and CDR2: SQVTM and ANQGSEA. As DNA, the CDR3 is TGCAGCGTTGAAGGGGGACAGGGTCGGTACGAGCAGTACTTC. It yields the protein CSVEGGQGRYEQYF.

This clone was observed a single time. The chain is built from TRBV7-6 and TRBJ1-2; a possible D gene is TRBD1 (5 bases). The CDR3 sequence is 13 residues long. Germline CDR1 is SGHVS and CDR2 is FNYEAQ. Trimming pared 5 bases from V and 3 bases from J, leaving 10 bases between. The CDR3 nucleotides read TGTGCCAGCAGCGCCGGGGGGGACTATGGCTACACCTTC. Its protein product is CASSAGGDYGYTF.

This rearrangement joins TRBV4-2 to TRBJ1-5, with D hard to call. Trimming cost V 0 bases and J 4 bases, with 4 bases left between them. This CDR3 spans 13 amino acids. CDR1 is LGHNA and CDR2 is YNFKEQ in the germline V gene. CDR3 DNA sequence: TGTGCCAGCAGCCAAGAACGGAATCAGCCCCAGCATTTT. This encodes CASSQERNQPQHF.

The chain recombines TRBV10-2 with TRBJ1-5; TRBD1 agrees at 8 bases. J was trimmed by 9 bases and V by 6 bases; bases with no gene match: 7. The CDR3 length is 13 residues. Germline V gene lookup returns CDR1 WSHSY and CDR2 SAAADI. The CDR3 loop reads CASRDRVIGPQHF. CDR3 nucleotide sequence: TGCGCCAGCAGGGACAGGGTAATCGGGCCCCAGCATTTT.

This clone has more than one count but fewer than ten. The chain employs TRBV11-3 and TRBJ2-1, with 10 nucleotides matching TRBD2. CDR3 length: 13 amino acids. V dropped 9 bases and J dropped 4; count of bases not matched to a gene: 3. Looked up from germline, CDR1 is SGHNT and CDR2 is YENEEA. CDR3 sequence (DNA): TGTGCCAGTGGAGCGGGAGGGTACAATGAGCAGTTCTTC. Translated, it gives CASGAGGYNEQFF.

This clone was detected ten times or more. The chain is built from TRBV7-2 and TRBJ2-1; the match to TRBD2 covers 8 bases. V shed 5 bases, J shed 9 bases, and the junction held 9 bases outside the gene matches. The CDR3 spans 14 residues. Germline V gives CDR1 SGHTA, CDR2 FQGNSA. CDR3 DNA: TGTGCCAGCAGCACATCCAGCGGGAGTATTGAGCAGTTCTTC. This sequence encodes CASSTSSGSIEQFF. Combining the CDR3 with reference TRBV7-2 and TRBJ2-1 gives the whole variable domain GAGVSQSPSNKVTEKGKDVELRCDPISGHTALYWYRQSLGQGLEFLIYFQGNSAPDKSGLPSDRFSAERTGGSVSTLTIQRTQQEDSAVYLCASSTSSGSIEQFFGPGTRLTVL.

This sequence joins TRBV7-9 and TRBJ1-6; possibly TRBD1 for D (6 bases). Germline-derived CDR1 and CDR2 are SEHNR and FQNEAQ (reference sequence). The CDR3 totals 15 residues. V shed 8 bases and J shed 8 bases, with 19 bases lying between them. CDR3 DNA sequence: TGTGCCAGCCGTGGTGTACAGGGAAAGGATTCACCCCTCCACTTT. Translating gives CASRGVQGKDSPLHF.

This rearrangement joins TRBV5-1 to TRBJ2-1; 8 positions match TRBD1. Germline CDR1 is SGHRS and CDR2 is YFSETQ. The V and J ends lost 4 bases and 2 bases, in that order; junction bases with no gene match: 5. The CDR3 loop spans 15 amino acids. The CDR3 sequence is CASSPLGQAYNEQFF. The CDR3 DNA sequence: TGCGCCAGCAGCCCCCTGGGACAGGCCTACAATGAGCAGTTCTTC.

V and J are TRBV10-3 and TRBJ1-1, with no clear D. V was clipped by 0 bases and J by 1 base, with 6 bases between them. Germline values: CDR1 ENHRY, CDR2 SYGVKD. The CDR3 runs to 14 residues. CDR3 sequence: CAISESYGNTEAFF. The CDR3 bases are TGTGCCATCAGTGAGTCGTACGGGAACACTGAAGCTTTCTTT.

The chain employs TRBV7-2 and TRBJ2-1, with TRBD2 matching 12 bases. CDR1 is SGHTA, CDR2 FQGNSA, per germline. Trimming at V came to 5 bases and at J to 7 bases, leaving 9 bases not matched to a gene. This CDR3 contains 16 residues. The CDR3 spells CASSPMTSGRSNEQFF. The CDR3 DNA sequence: TGTGCCAGCAGCCCCATGACTAGCGGGAGATCTAATGAGCAGTTCTTC.

The J gene is TRBJ1-6, the V gene TRBV27; no firm D call. V dropped 3 bases and J dropped 6 bases, with 9 bases sitting between them. Germline V gene sequence: CDR1 MNHEY, CDR2 SMNVEV (reference sequence). The CDR3 sequence is 14 residues long. In nucleotides, the CDR3 is TGTGCCAGCAGTTTCACAGATAGTAATTCACCCCTCCACTTT. Translated, it gives CASSFTDSNSPLHF.